The 24 T cell receptor beta chains listed next were all sequenced from one sample in a study of cytomegalovirus exposure and HLA in healthy donors. PCR primers comprised 60 Vbeta and 13 Jbeta primers. Generated by immunoSEQ multiplex PCR, the TCRdb table keeps only in-frame clones and is missing some. The sample contains around 85,000 clones, 60% to 80% of which appear only once. Sequenced sample: PBMCs. These TCRs come from a woman aged 45-65 years in good health and CMV-seropositive.

This chain joins TRBV19 and TRBJ1-5, with D tentatively TRBD1 (6 bases). The germline V gene has CDR1 LNHDA and CDR2 SQIVND (reference sequence). Trimming removed 3 bases from V and 5 bases from J, with 17 bases in between. The CDR3 loop spans 16 amino acids. The CDR3 DNA sequence: TGTGCCAGTAGTATCAATGCAGGGGTGACTCATCAGCCCCAGCATTTT. It is translated as CASSINAGVTHQPQHF.

V gene TRBV7-3 combines with J gene TRBJ2-1; 8 nucleotides align to TRBD2. Germline trimming cut 2 bases from V and 0 bases from J; bases unmatched to any gene: 6. Per germline, CDR1 SGHTA and CDR2 FQGTGA. CDR3 length: 17 residues. CDR3 nucleotides: TGTGCCAGCAGCTTACGGGGGGGGCGGATCTCCTACAATGAGCAGTTCTTC. Amino acids: CASSLRGGRISYNEQFF.

Only one count was recorded for this clone. This chain connects TRBV5-8 to TRBJ2-1; TRBD1 aligns across 8 bases. Unmatched junction bases numbered 10, after V lost 5 bases and J lost 9 bases. This CDR3 has 14 amino acids. The germline V gene encodes CDR1 SGHTS and CDR2 YDEGEE. The chain's CDR3 is CASRTTGVTREQFF. For the CDR3, the DNA is TGTGCCAGCAGAACGACAGGGGTCACCCGTGAGCAGTTCTTC.

The rearrangement joins TRBV6-5 to TRBJ2-5, with 7 bases fitting TRBD1. The J call may not be correct, given that the DNA end is closer to TRBJ2-7. The CDR3 consists of 14 residues. Germline lookup yields CDR1 MNHEY and CDR2 SVGAGI. The CDR3 reads CASRWKGGGYEQYF. In DNA, the CDR3 is TGTGCCAGCAGGTGGAAAGGGGGCGGGTACGAGCAGTACTTC.

The CDR3: CASSSVTGYPGNTIYF. CDR3 nucleotides: TGTGCCAGCAGCTCGGTGACAGGGTACCCTGGAAACACCATATATTTT. This sequence joins TRBV7-6 and TRBJ1-3; 7 bases are shared with TRBD1. The CDR3 totals 16 residues. The germline gives CDR1 SGHVS, CDR2 FNYEAQ. The ends lost 4 bases at V and 2 bases at J; junction bases unmatched: 8.

This clone was detected only once. The junction and the germline gene differ at one end; a read error may be behind it. Other DNA sequences in this specimen translate into the identical CDR3. The chain combines TRBV5-1 with TRBJ2-7; TRBD2 aligns across 12 bases. Germline lookup yields CDR1 SGHRS and CDR2 YFSETQ. The CDR3 covers 15 residues. CDR3 in DNA: TGTGCCAGCAGCTGGACTAGCGGGGCCTCCTACGAGCAGTACTTC. It codes for CASSWTSGASYEQYF. Based on the CDR3 plus reference TRBV5-1 and TRBJ2-7, the full variable domain is KAGVTQTPRYLIKTRGQQVTLSCSPISGHRSVSWYQQTPGQGLQFLFEYFSETQRNKGNFPGRFSGRQFSNSRSEMNVSTLELGDSALYLCASSWTSGASYEQYFGPGTRLTVT.

This sequence joins TRBV6-5 and TRBJ2-5, with D tentatively TRBD1 (6 bases). CDR1 and CDR2 from the germline V gene are MNHEY and SVGAGI. This CDR3 contains 15 residues. The ends were cut back, 2 bases at V and 5 bases at J, with 15 bases in the middle. CDR3 loop: CASSYTGKRIETQYF. The CDR3, as DNA: TGTGCCAGCAGTTACACAGGGAAAAGGATTGAGACCCAGTACTTC.

This clone occurred a few times. The chain employs TRBV11-2 and TRBJ1-2; D remains ambiguous. Germline V gives CDR1 SGHAT, CDR2 FQNNGV. The CDR3 extends over 15 amino acids. V was shortened by 2 bases and J by 5 bases, with 15 bases between the two germline ends. The CDR3 sequence is CASSLLSGWRYGYTF. In DNA form, the CDR3 reads TGTGCCAGCAGCTTACTGTCAGGTTGGAGGTATGGCTACACCTTC.

V gene TRBV6-1 combines with J gene TRBJ1-2; 8 positions agree with TRBD1. The V gene end was trimmed by 4 bases and the J gene end by 2 bases; junction bases not matched to a gene: 6. The CDR3 covers 15 residues. Germline V gene lookup returns CDR1 MNHNS and CDR2 SASEGT. CDR3 DNA sequence: TGTGCCAGCAGTGCCGGACAGGGAGGGAACTATGGCTACACCTTC. Translation: CASSAGQGGNYGYTF.

The genes are TRBV5-1 and TRBJ2-5; D is uncertain. CDR1 is SGHRS and CDR2 is YFSETQ in the germline V gene. The CDR3 is 11 residues long. Trimming removed 3 bases from V and 2 bases from J, with 2 bases in between. In nucleotides, the CDR3 is TGCGCCAGCAGCTCTCAAGAGACCCAGTACTTC. It encodes CASSSQETQYF. The full variable domain, rest sourced from reference TRBV5-1 and TRBJ2-5, is KAGVTQTPRYLIKTRGQQVTLSCSPISGHRSVSWYQQTPGQGLQFLFEYFSETQRNKGNFPGRFSGRQFSNSRSEMNVSTLELGDSALYLCASSSQETQYFGPGTRLLVL.

This chain uses TRBV6-1 with TRBJ2-7, with TRBD1 as a possible D gene (5 bases). Germline V gives CDR1 MNHNS, CDR2 SASEGT. V gave up 4 bases and J gave up 2 bases, with 12 bases separating them. CDR3 length equals 14 residues. In DNA, the CDR3 is TGTGCCAGCAGTGGGGTAGGGGTCGCCTACGAGCAGTACGTC. Translation: CASSGVGVAYEQYV.

The genes are TRBV7-2 and TRBJ2-3, with 8 nucleotides matching TRBD2. The V gene's germline CDR1 is SGHTA and CDR2 FQGNSA. Trimming took 3 bases from V and 1 from J; bases not matched to a gene: 3. There are 15 residues in the CDR3. The CDR3 coding sequence is TGTGCCAGCAGCTTTGATAGCGGGGGCACAGATACGCAGTATTTT. It translates to CASSFDSGGTDTQYF.

A note on this clone: This sample also contains other DNA sequences that code for the same CDR3. V and J are TRBV14 and TRBJ2-1, with a tentative D call TRBD2 (5 bases). CDR1 SGHDN and CDR2 FVKESK come from the germline V gene. The V gene lost 1 base and the J gene lost 7 bases, with 8 bases spanning the gap. The CDR3 has 13 amino acids. CDR3 in DNA: TGTGCCAGCAGCCAAGTAACGGGAAATGAGCAGTTCTTC. Protein sequence: CASSQVTGNEQFF.

This clone has a handful of counts. The CDR3 sequence: CASSSPPYRQVSYEQYF. CDR3 DNA: TGCGCCAGCAGCTCCCCCCCCTACCGACAGGTATCCTACGAGCAGTACTTC. This chain connects TRBV5-1 to TRBJ2-7, with D perhaps TRBD1 (6 bases). Germline CDR1 and CDR2: SGHRS and YFSETQ. This CDR3 spans 17 amino acids. With 3 bases removed from V and 1 base from J, the gap between germline ends came to 20 bases.

The rearrangement uses TRBV2 and TRBJ2-7; maybe TRBD2 (6 bases). The CDR3 length is 16 residues. Per germline, CDR1 SNHLY and CDR2 FYNNEI. V was trimmed by 4 bases and J by 4 bases, leaving 20 bases between them. CDR3 sequence (DNA): TGTGCCAGCAGTGGGCCTGAGGCGGGGTACCCTTACGAGCAGTACTTC. Translated, it gives CASSGPEAGYPYEQYF.

The rearrangement joins TRBV4-1 to TRBJ2-3, with 14 nucleotides matching TRBD2. The ends lost 8 bases at V and 5 bases at J; junction bases unmatched: 6. This CDR3 is 15 amino acids long. Per the germline V gene, CDR1 is MGHRA and CDR2 is YSYEKL. The CDR3 protein is CASGGLAGVGDTQYF. In nucleotides, the CDR3 is TGCGCCAGCGGGGGACTAGCGGGAGTGGGAGATACGCAGTATTTT.

The chain links TRBV2 to TRBJ1-1, with D perhaps matching TRBD1 (5 bases). Trimming pared 3 bases from V and 0 bases from J, leaving 11 bases between. The CDR3 has 15 residues. CDR1 is SNHLY and CDR2 is FYNNEI in the germline V gene. The CDR3, as DNA: TGTGCCAGCAGTGAGGGGCTTACAGTGAACACTGAAGCTTTCTTT. As protein: CASSEGLTVNTEAFF.

V usage is TRBV13 and J usage is TRBJ2-2; D uncertain. V lost 2 bases, J lost 0 bases, and 7 bases lay in between. The V gene's germline CDR1 is PRHDT and CDR2 FYEKMQ (reference sequence). This CDR3 is 15 amino acids long. The CDR3 protein is CASSLSPANTGELFF. In DNA, the CDR3 is TGTGCCAGCAGCTTAAGCCCTGCGAACACCGGGGAGCTGTTTTTT. Full variable domain (missing parts from reference TRBV13 and TRBJ2-2): AAGVIQSPRHLIKEKRETATLKCYPIPRHDTVYWYQQGPGQDPQFLISFYEKMQSDKGSIPDRFSAQQFSDYHSELNMSSLELGDSALYFCASSLSPANTGELFFGEGSRLTVL.

This clone has only one observation. The chain combines TRBV5-5 with TRBJ1-2; D gene ambiguous. In germline, CDR1 is SGHKS, CDR2 YYEKEE (reference sequence). The CDR3 totals 15 residues. The V gene lost 1 base and the J gene lost 5 bases, with 15 bases spanning the gap. The CDR3 here is CASSLSGSGTYGYTF. CDR3 in DNA: TGTGCCAGCAGCTTGTCGGGAAGCGGCACATATGGCTACACCTTC. Filled out from reference TRBV5-5 and TRBJ1-2, the complete variable domain reads DAGVTQSPTHLIKTRGQQVTLRCSPISGHKSVSWYQQVLGQGPQFIFQYYEKEERGRGNFPDRFSARQFPNYSSELNVNALLLGDSALYLCASSLSGSGTYGYTFGSGTRLTVV.

V and J are TRBV4-1 and TRBJ2-3, with TRBD2 matching 7 bases. Trimming at V came to 2 bases and at J to 1 base, leaving 3 bases not matched to a gene. CDR3 length: 15 residues. Germline assignment: CDR1 MGHRA and CDR2 YSYEKL. The CDR3 sequence: CASSQKRGRTDTQYF. The DNA for the CDR3 is TGCGCCAGCAGCCAAAAGCGGGGCCGCACAGATACGCAGTATTTT.

This clone was detected once. The CDR3 DNA reads TGCAGCGTTGCTGCGGGGACAGGGGCCAATGAGCAGTTCTTC. This codes for CSVAAGTGANEQFF. The chain has TRBV29-1 and TRBJ2-1, with 10 bases that match TRBD1. Germline CDR1 is SQVTM and CDR2 is ANQGSEA. CDR3 size: 14 residues. After removal of 4 bases from V and 6 bases from J, the junction contained 6 bases not matched to a gene.

Concerning this clone itself: Other nucleotide sequences from this sample produce the same CDR3. The chain combines TRBV4-2 with TRBJ2-3; 8 nucleotides agree with TRBD2. CDR1 is LGHNA and CDR2 is YNFKEQ in the germline V gene. CDR3 length equals 16 residues. J lost 4 bases, V lost 1 base, and 7 bases had no gene match. The CDR3 DNA reads TGTGCCAGCAGCCAAGGAGGCAGCGGGAGTGCAGATACGCAGTATTTT. Protein product: CASSQGGSGSADTQYF.

This clone has just one count. The V gene is TRBV5-1, the J gene TRBJ2-2, with a weak D call TRBD2 (5 bases). With 1 base removed from V and 4 bases from J, the gap between germline ends came to 11 bases. Germline V gene lookup returns CDR1 SGHRS and CDR2 YFSETQ. The CDR3 is 15 residues long. The CDR3 sequence is CASSLSVGATGELFF. The CDR3 DNA sequence: TGCGCCAGCAGCTTGTCAGTGGGAGCCACCGGGGAGCTGTTTTTT. The full variable domain, in which reference TRBV5-1 and TRBJ2-2 provide the parts outside the CDR3, is KAGVTQTPRYLIKTRGQQVTLSCSPISGHRSVSWYQQTPGQGLQFLFEYFSETQRNKGNFPGRFSGRQFSNSRSEMNVSTLELGDSALYLCASSLSVGATGELFFGEGSRLTVL.

V is TRBV27 and J is TRBJ1-5, with D tentatively TRBD1 (6 bases). The CDR3 length is 14 residues. Germline loops: CDR1 MNHEY, CDR2 SMNVEV (reference sequence). Trimming left V 6 bases short and J 5 bases short, with 14 bases between. CDR3 protein: CASRPAGAHQPQHF. The CDR3 nucleotides are TGTGCCAGCAGACCAGCGGGGGCCCATCAGCCCCAGCATTTT.